The table lists the clone carrying this T cell receptor beta chain with a few counts. Its antigen is still unknown. These data originate in a study of T cell repertoires in cytomegalovirus infection. Study-wide findings and caveats: Cumulative public TCR beta family frequency identified CMV carriers with the relevant HLA. HLA-C-restricted CMV clonotypes gave the most frequent clonotype in two of eight donors.

TCRdb called the reads again in MiXCR, with one record for every CDR3 protein. The sample consists of tens of thousands of distinct CDR3 sequences, 20% of them appearing once. The TCR was taken from a human donor in good health (CMV status not recorded). Some clones in this sample may be carry-over from other donors' samples. This sample comprised CD8+ T cells from cultured PBMCs, obtained from culture after CMV antigen stimulation.

The CDR3 bases are TGTGCCAGCAGTTACACTGAACAGGGGAGCCCCAGCTCCTACAATGAGCAGTTCTTC. This gives the protein CASSYTEQGSPSSYNEQFF. This chain connects TRBV6-2 or TRBV6-3 to TRBJ2-1, with 7 bases fitting TRBD1. The germline gives CDR1 MNHEY, CDR2 SVGEGT. The junction had 13 bases not matched to a gene; V was cut back by 2 bases and J by 0 bases. This CDR3 region has 19 residues.